These 6 T cell receptor beta chains were sequenced from one sample in a study of control samples from healthy donors and cancer patients. Profiling relied on immunoSEQ multiplex PCR, and the TCRdb table lists in-frame clones only, not all of them. The data show about 130,000 clones, with 93% seen just once and 1.7% held by the top ten. The sequenced material came from PBMCs. The receptors were gathered from a man over 45 with head and neck cancer.

V is TRBV5-4 and J is TRBJ1-3; D not resolved. This CDR3 is 15 amino acids long. Trimming removed 2 bases from V and 1 base from J, with 10 bases in between. CDR1 and CDR2 (germline): SGHNT, YYREEE (reference sequence). The CDR3: CASSLDLESGNTIYF. The DNA for the CDR3 is TGTGCCAGCAGCTTAGATCTTGAATCTGGAAACACCATATATTTT.

The J gene is TRBJ2-1, the V gene TRBV28; D unresolved. With 4 bases removed from V and 7 bases from J, the gap between germline ends came to 17 bases. Germline lookup yields CDR1 MDHEN and CDR2 SYDVKM. CDR3 size: 15 residues. For the CDR3, the DNA is TGTGCCAGCAGTTACCGCATGGCGACGGCGAATGAGCAGTTCTTC. Protein product: CASSYRMATANEQFF.

This clone was counted a single time. DNA of the CDR3: TGTGCCAGCGGAGCAGGACCGAGCATCTTATCGAATGAAAAACTGTTTTTT. Translated: CASGAGPSILSNEKLFF. The V and J genes are TRBV25-1 and TRBJ1-4; no reliable D call. Germline lookup yields CDR1 MGHDK and CDR2 SYGVNS. Trimming shortened V by 8 bases and J by 5 bases, and 24 bases separated the two germline ends. This CDR3 contains 17 residues.

This clone showed up just a few times. The chain employs TRBV2 and TRBJ1-2; D unresolved. V dropped 8 bases and J dropped 0 bases, with 10 bases sitting between them. CDR1 is SNHLY and CDR2 is FYNNEI in the germline V gene. The CDR3 covers 13 residues. The CDR3 loop is CASDGGANYGYTF. For the CDR3, the DNA is TGTGCCAGCGATGGCGGGGCTAACTATGGCTACACCTTC.

This chain uses TRBV28 with TRBJ1-4; D remains unclear. The V end was cut by 5 bases, the J end by 8 bases, with 18 bases between. Per the germline V gene, CDR1 is MDHEN and CDR2 is SYDVKM. This CDR3 is built from 15 residues. CDR3 in DNA: TGTGCCAGCAGTCACACGACCCTCTCTAGGGAAAAACTGTTTTTT. It translates to CASSHTTLSREKLFF.

This clone was seen just once. The rearrangement joins TRBV24-1 to TRBJ2-3; the D gene is possibly TRBD1 (6 bases). The CDR3 covers 17 residues. Germline CDR1 and CDR2: KGHDR and SFDVKD. The germline V and J ends were trimmed by 3 bases and 2 bases, with 17 bases remaining between them. As DNA, the CDR3 is TGTGCCACCAGTGATCCCTGGGGAACAGGGTCCACAGATACGCAGTATTTT. This translates into CATSDPWGTGSTDTQYF.